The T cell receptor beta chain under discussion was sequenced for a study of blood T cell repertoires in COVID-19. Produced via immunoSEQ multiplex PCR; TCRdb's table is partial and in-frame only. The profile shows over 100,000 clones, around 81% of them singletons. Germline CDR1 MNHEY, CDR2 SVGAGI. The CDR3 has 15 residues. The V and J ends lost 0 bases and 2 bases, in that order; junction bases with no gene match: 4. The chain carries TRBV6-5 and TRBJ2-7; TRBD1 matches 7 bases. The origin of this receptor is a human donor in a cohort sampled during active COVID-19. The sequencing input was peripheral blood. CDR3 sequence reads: CASSYSNRGPYEQYF. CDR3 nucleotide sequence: TGTGCCAGCAGTTACTCTAACAGGGGTCCCTACGAGCAGTACTTC.